This T cell receptor (beta chain) derives from a study of blood T cell repertoires in COVID-19. The wider study: The study drew acute and convalescent COVID-19 samples from the United States, Italy and Spain. In each case, the material was cDNA or gDNA derived from T cells, B-cell-depleted T cells, or PBMCs.

V gave up 6 bases and J gave up 4 bases; unmatched junction bases: 7. The CDR3 has 14 residues. Germline V gene data show CDR1 as MNHNY and CDR2 as SVGAGI (reference sequence). As handled by the study authors: Counts of nucleated cells, estimated from reference gene primer amplification, were obtained. The protocol was immunoSEQ multiplex PCR, while the TCRdb copy is restricted to in-frame clones and leaves out a portion. That table furnishes V, J and clone size, whereas the DNA furnished D and trimming. The data show around 150,000 clones, with roughly 85% seen just once and more than 3% held by the top ten.

The sequence came from a man between 65 and 85 years old with acute or convalescent COVID-19. Sequencing was done on a sample of peripheral blood. This sequence joins TRBV6-6 and TRBJ1-2, with 8 bases aligning to TRBD1. As DNA, the CDR3 is TGTGCCAGCAGCTTTCGACAGGGGCCCTATGGCTACACCTTC. Its translation is CASSFRQGPYGYTF.